One sample yielded the 20 T cell receptor beta chains listed below, sequenced in a study of cytomegalovirus exposure and HLA in healthy donors. It was with 60 Vbeta and 13 Jbeta primers that the PCR ran. Repertoires were generated with immunoSEQ multiplex PCR, while TCRdb's copy carries only in-frame clones and drops some. The sample holds 200,000 or so clones; around 80% are singletons and the top ten take roughly 0.7%. The sample was PBMCs. These TCRs come from a boy under 10 years old in good health and CMV-seronegative.

The CDR3, as DNA: TGTGCCAGCAAGAGGGACAGGGGCTCCTATAATTCACCCCTCCACTTT. This gives the protein CASKRDRGSYNSPLHF. The chain employs TRBV2 and TRBJ1-6; 10 nucleotides agree with TRBD1. V lost 7 bases, J lost 0 bases, and 3 bases stayed unmatched. The germline V gene has CDR1 SNHLY and CDR2 FYNNEI. The CDR3 has 16 residues.

The V call is TRBV7-9, the J call TRBJ2-7; TRBD1 matches at 8 bases. The germline V gene encodes CDR1 SEHNR and CDR2 FQNEAQ (reference sequence). The CDR3 has 14 residues. V gave up 4 bases and J gave up 2 bases; unmatched junction bases: 4. CDR3 sequence reads: CASSSGTGTYEQYF. As DNA, the CDR3 is TGTGCCAGCAGCTCAGGGACAGGCACCTACGAGCAGTACTTC.

The V call is TRBV7-9, the J call TRBJ1-5; 11 nucleotides align to TRBD1. Germline V gene lookup returns CDR1 SEHNR and CDR2 FQNEAQ (reference sequence). The CDR3 runs 15 residues. Trimming cost V 5 bases and J 7 bases; bases outside gene matches: 7. CDR3 region: CASSRTGGVDQPQHF. In DNA form, the CDR3 reads TGTGCCAGCAGCCGGACAGGGGGCGTGGACCAGCCCCAGCATTTT.

Here the CDR3 reads CASSLGGHRFLRAKNIQYF. The CDR3 nucleotides are TGTGCCAGCAGCTTAGGGGGACACAGGTTCCTCCGAGCCAAAAACATTCAGTACTTC. This rearrangement joins TRBV7-2 to TRBJ2-4, with D possibly TRBD1 on 6 matching bases. This CDR3 comprises 19 residues. Germline V CDR1 and CDR2: SGHTA, FQGNSA. The V gene lost 1 base and the J gene lost 0 bases, with 19 bases spanning the gap.

This clone was recorded once. The chain employs TRBV5-4 and TRBJ1-4; no firm D call. CDR1 is SGHNT, CDR2 YYREEE, per germline (reference sequence). The CDR3 contains 12 residues. The germline V and J ends were trimmed by 1 base and 5 bases, with 3 bases remaining between them. The CDR3 region is CASSLPNEKLFF. The CDR3 nucleotides read TGTGCCAGCAGCTTGCCGAATGAAAAACTGTTTTTT.

The chain combines TRBV6-1 with TRBJ2-7; tentative D call: TRBD2 (6 bases). CDR1 and CDR2 from the germline V gene are MNHNS and SASEGT. The CDR3 contains 14 residues. V was pared by 2 bases and J by 3 bases, with 11 bases between. The CDR3 sequence is CASSEYGGYYEQYF. CDR3 DNA: TGTGCCAGCAGTGAATATGGGGGGTACTACGAGCAGTACTTC.

This clone was found a few times. J is TRBJ2-3 and V is TRBV12-5; D is ambiguous. The CDR3 contains 14 residues. Germline lookup yields CDR1 LGHNT and CDR2 FRNRAP. The ends were cut back, 5 bases at V and 1 base at J, with 10 bases in the middle. The DNA of the CDR3 is TGTGCTAGTGGTGGGCATACCCGCACAGATACGCAGTATTTT. This encodes CASGGHTRTDTQYF.

The CDR3 protein is CASYRSLDREGEKLFF. Written as DNA, the CDR3 is TGTGCCAGCTACAGGAGCTTGGACAGGGAAGGGGAAAAACTGTTTTTT. The V gene is TRBV25-1, the J gene TRBJ1-4; 8 bases match TRBD1. The CDR3 has 16 amino acids. Germline-derived CDR1 and CDR2 are MGHDK and SYGVNS. J lost 8 bases, V lost 8 bases, and 16 bases had no gene match. The full variable domain, with the rest looked up from reference TRBV25-1 and TRBJ1-4, is EADIYQTPRYLVIGTGKKITLECSQTMGHDKMYWYQQDPGMELHLIHYSYGVNSTEKGDLSSESTVSRIRTEHFPLTLESARPSHTSQYLCASYRSLDREGEKLFFGSGTQLSVL.

This clone was detected once. The V and J genes are TRBV5-6 and TRBJ2-7; possible D gene TRBD1, 6 bases. The CDR3 contains 13 residues. The germline CDR1 and CDR2 sequences are SGHDT and YYEEEE. The V and J ends lost 5 bases and 4 bases respectively, with 13 bases between them. Here the CDR3 reads CASRSLRGYEQYF. CDR3 coding DNA: TGTGCCAGCAGGTCCTTAAGGGGGTACGAGCAGTACTTC.

The chain has TRBV19 and TRBJ2-7, with D tentatively TRBD1 (6 bases). Trimming shortened V by 4 bases and J by 0 bases, and 13 bases separated the two germline ends. Germline values: CDR1 LNHDA, CDR2 SQIVND (reference sequence). The CDR3 runs to 15 residues. The CDR3 DNA reads as TGTGCCAGTAGTACTCAGGGGCGCCTCTCCTACGAGCAGTACTTC. Protein: CASSTQGRLSYEQYF.

The table lists this clone with a few counts. Germline is not matched at one junction end, which may reflect a read error. The V and J genes are TRBV7-9 and TRBJ2-2; D unresolved. This CDR3 region has 12 residues. Germline assignment: CDR1 SEHNR and CDR2 FQNEAQ (reference sequence). The CDR3 here is CSSSRDTGELFF. The CDR3 DNA follows: TGTTCCAGCAGCCGGGACACCGGGGAGCTGTTTTTT.

The chain links TRBV6-5 to TRBJ2-1, with 8 bases fitting TRBD2. CDR3 length: 13 amino acids. The V gene end was trimmed by 7 bases and the J gene end by 4 bases; junction bases not matched to a gene: 3. Germline V gene lookup returns CDR1 MNHEY and CDR2 SVGAGI. CDR3 nucleotide sequence: TGTGCCAGCATGAGCGGGAGTTACAATGAGCAGTTCTTC. It codes for CASMSGSYNEQFF.

The V call is TRBV5-4, the J call TRBJ2-7; 9 positions agree with TRBD2. This CDR3 is 15 amino acids long. V lost 3 bases and J lost 2; bases outside the gene matches: 6. The V gene's germline CDR1 is SGHNT and CDR2 YYREEE (reference sequence). The chain's CDR3 is CASSSLAGSTYEQYF. The CDR3 nucleotides read TGTGCCAGCAGCTCCCTAGCGGGGAGCACCTACGAGCAGTACTTC.

The chain joins TRBV11-1 to TRBJ2-1; 9 nucleotides line up with TRBD2. The length of the CDR3 is 14 residues. V shed 1 base, J shed 10 bases, and the junction held 5 bases outside the gene matches. The germline V gene has CDR1 SGHAT and CDR2 FQDESV (reference sequence). This CDR3 is CASSLEAGGGEQFF. CDR3 DNA: TGTGCCAGCAGCTTAGAAGCGGGAGGAGGAGAGCAGTTCTTC.

The chain is built from TRBV18 and TRBJ2-7; possibly TRBD1 for D (6 bases). Trimming took 2 bases from V and 4 from J, leaving 9 bases between them. This CDR3 is built from 13 residues. The germline V gene encodes CDR1 KGHSH and CDR2 LQKENI. The CDR3: CASSPGGWYEQYF. The CDR3 coding sequence is TGTGCCAGCTCACCAGGGGGCTGGTACGAGCAGTACTTC.

This clone was counted once. The chain has TRBV28 and TRBJ2-5; 10 nucleotides line up with TRBD2. Germline-derived CDR1 and CDR2 are MDHEN and SYDVKM. The CDR3 sequence is 19 residues long. The V gene end was trimmed by 3 bases and the J gene end by 2 bases; junction bases not matched to a gene: 15. The CDR3 sequence is CASSFPPSGRWGVQETQYF. In DNA form, the CDR3 reads TGTGCCAGCAGTTTTCCACCTAGCGGGAGATGGGGAGTACAAGAGACCCAGTACTTC.

The chain recombines TRBV23-1 with TRBJ2-5, with 9 bases matching TRBD1. TRBV23-1 qualifies as an ORF whose function is uncertain. The CDR3 runs 18 residues. V lost 2 bases to trimming and J lost 4 bases; unmatched junction nucleotides: 14. The CDR3 here is CASSQGLDRGKCGETQYF. For the CDR3, the DNA is TGCGCCAGCAGTCAAGGCCTAGACAGGGGGAAGTGTGGAGAGACCCAGTACTTC.

Comment on this clone: The same CDR3 can be traced to other DNA sequences in this sample. The chain recombines TRBV11-2 with TRBJ2-7; D unresolved. Trimming removed 1 base at V and 3 bases at J, with 4 bases between. Germline V CDR1 and CDR2: SGHAT, FQNNGV. The CDR3 covers 12 residues. This CDR3 reads CASSLAGYEQYF. CDR3 bases: TGTGCCAGCAGCTTAGCGGGCTACGAGCAGTACTTC.

The sample holds one count of this clone. This sequence joins TRBV19 and TRBJ1-1, with D unclear. This CDR3 region has 15 residues. V lost 2 bases and J lost 2, with 12 bases in between. Germline values: CDR1 LNHDA, CDR2 SQIVND (reference sequence). In nucleotides, the CDR3 is TGTGCCAGTAGTATAAATTGGGCGGGCAACACTGAAGCTTTCTTT. It translates to CASSINWAGNTEAFF.

This clone was counted only a few times. The chain has TRBV5-1 and TRBJ1-1, with D possibly being TRBD1 (6 bases). The CDR3 is 13 amino acids. V was clipped by 4 bases and J by 1 base, with 8 bases between them. Germline CDR1 and CDR2: SGHRS and YFSETQ. CDR3 region: CASSAQGNTEAFF. CDR3 sequence (DNA): TGCGCCAGCAGCGCACAGGGGAACACTGAAGCTTTCTTT. Looking up the rest from reference TRBV5-1 and TRBJ1-1 gives the full variable domain: KAGVTQTPRYLIKTRGQQVTLSCSPISGHRSVSWYQQTPGQGLQFLFEYFSETQRNKGNFPGRFSGRQFSNSRSEMNVSTLELGDSALYLCASSAQGNTEAFFGQGTRLTVV.